The clone carrying this T cell receptor (beta chain) occurred a few times. V was cut by 7 bases and J by 4 bases, with 16 bases left in between. Germline V gene sequence: CDR1 SEHNR, CDR2 FQNEAQ (reference sequence). The CDR3 consists of 14 residues. As for time point: blood 2 weeks post-SBRT. This sample's treatment: 15 Gy SBRT to primary tumor, nephrectomy 4 weeks later. The patient's renal cell carcinoma had clear cell pathology. The sample is drawn from a study of radiation and T cells in renal cell carcinoma. The method was immunoSEQ multiplex PCR; TCRdb's version includes in-frame clones alone and lacks a portion of them. The data hold 95,000 to 150,000 clones, with roughly four fifths observed a single time.

Sequences were derived from blood, sampled from a patient whose treatment included radiotherapy and nephrectomy. This TCR was recovered from a man aged 50 to 59 with renal cell carcinoma. The chain is built from TRBV7-9 and TRBJ1-2; D perhaps matches TRBD1 (5 bases). CDR3 protein: CASTPNGGGYGYTF. The CDR3 coding sequence is TGTGCCAGCACCCCGAACGGGGGGGGCTATGGCTACACCTTC.